This TCR beta chain was captured in a study of cytomegalovirus exposure and HLA in healthy donors. For the study at large: Around 80 million unique TCRs from HLA-typed donors were held in an early data release. Findings of the study overall: In a later analysis, 17,000 or so TCR beta sequences were associated with HLA alleles at 0.05 false discovery rate. TCR beta V segments were, for the most part, productive about 87% or about 30% of the time in an earlier analysis.

It was with 60 Vbeta and 13 Jbeta primers that the PCR ran. Sequencing was performed with immunoSEQ multiplex PCR; in TCRdb, only in-frame clones are kept and a portion is missing. This repertoire includes approximately 140,000 clones. With respect to this clone: Its antigen is not identified.

Each donor was healthy, and each was a bone marrow donor. Sequenced input: PBMCs. The origin of this receptor is a middle-aged man in good health and CMV-seronegative.

The CDR3 sequence is CASSLLQVTDTQYF. The CDR3 DNA is TGCGCCAGCAGCTTGTTACAGGTCACAGATACGCAGTATTTT. The rearrangement joins TRBV5-1 to TRBJ2-3; weak D call: TRBD1 (5 bases). V dropped 1 base and J dropped 2 bases, with 8 bases sitting between them. Germline V lookup: CDR1 SGHRS, CDR2 YFSETQ. The CDR3 extends over 14 amino acids.